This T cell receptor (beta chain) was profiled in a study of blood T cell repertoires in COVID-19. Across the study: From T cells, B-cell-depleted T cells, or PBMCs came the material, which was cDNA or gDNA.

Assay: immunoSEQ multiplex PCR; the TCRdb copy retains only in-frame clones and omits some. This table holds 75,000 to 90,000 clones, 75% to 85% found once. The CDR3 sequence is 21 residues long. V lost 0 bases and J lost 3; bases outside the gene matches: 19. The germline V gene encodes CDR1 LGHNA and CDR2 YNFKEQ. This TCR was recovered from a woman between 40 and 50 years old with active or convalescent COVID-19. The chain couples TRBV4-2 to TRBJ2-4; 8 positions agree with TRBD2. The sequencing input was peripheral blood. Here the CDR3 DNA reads TGTGCCAGCAGCCAAGATAGGCGGGCGGGAGGTTTAGTCGGGGACAAAAACATTCAGTACTTC. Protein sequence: CASSQDRRAGGLVGDKNIQYF.